The 29 T cell receptor beta chains reported below all come from one sample, sequenced in a study of T-cell memory formation after mild COVID-19. From the 5' RACE reads, TCRdb called clonotypes with MiXCR, one entry per CDR3 protein. Seen here are about 350,000 distinct CDR3 sequences, approximately 13% observed once, and the top ten hold over 20%. The specimen sequenced was PBMCs or a T cell subset sorted from them (not recorded which). These receptors came from a man between 18 and 35 years old who had mild COVID-19 (a few samples of this study predate the infection). Cell type and time point are not known.

This clonotype was detected a few times. The rearrangement links TRBV20-1 to TRBJ1-5; possible D gene TRBD1, 6 bases. The CDR3 totals 15 residues. Germline V gene data show CDR1 as DFQATT and CDR2 as SNEGSKA (reference sequence). V was shortened by 0 bases and J by 2 bases, with 11 bases between the two germline ends. CDR3 sequence reads: CSARDGAGGNQPQHF. DNA for the CDR3: TGCAGTGCTAGAGATGGGGCAGGGGGCAATCAGCCCCAGCATTTT.

This chain uses TRBV5-1 with TRBJ2-7; TRBD1 matches at 7 bases. V lost 0 bases to trimming and J lost 5 bases; unmatched junction nucleotides: 5. The V gene's germline CDR1 is SGHRS and CDR2 YFSETQ. This CDR3 has 14 residues. For the CDR3, the DNA is TGCGCCAGCAGCTTGGGACAGGGAGCCCACGAGCAGTACTTC. This encodes CASSLGQGAHEQYF.

This clonotype was observed many times. The chain combines TRBV7-2 with TRBJ1-2; D ambiguous. Germline V CDR1 and CDR2: SGHTA, FQGNSA. The CDR3 spans 13 residues. V was trimmed by 5 bases and J by 4 bases, leaving 11 bases between them. The CDR3 DNA reads as TGTGCCAGCAGCACAACAGTCTCCTATGGCTACACCTTC. It codes for CASSTTVSYGYTF.

This clonotype was picked up many times. The chain couples TRBV29-1 to TRBJ2-1; weak D call: TRBD2 (5 bases). The CDR3 is 11 amino acids. V was pared by 6 bases and J by 2 bases, with 5 bases between. CDR1 is SQVTM, CDR2 ANQGSEA, per germline. The CDR3, as DNA: TGCAGCGTGGGAGCCTACAATGAGCAGTTCTTC. It is translated as CSVGAYNEQFF.

This clonotype was detected many times. The chain links TRBV6-5 to TRBJ1-2; D is perhaps TRBD1 (6 bases). The germline CDR1 and CDR2 sequences are MNHEY and SVGAGI. This CDR3 has 15 residues. Trimming stripped 6 bases from V and 0 bases from J, with 14 bases between. The CDR3 bases are TGTGCCAGCAGCCCCGCAGGGGCAGCTAACTATGGCTACACCTTC. It codes for CASSPAGAANYGYTF.

V gene TRBV25-1 combines with J gene TRBJ2-7, with 11 nucleotides matching TRBD2. Germline CDR1 MGHDK, CDR2 SYGVNS. Trimming took 4 bases from V and 0 from J; bases not matched to a gene: 5. CDR3 size: 16 residues. This CDR3 reads CASSVSGGDYSYEQYF. CDR3 coding DNA: TGTGCCAGCAGTGTTAGCGGGGGGGATTACTCCTACGAGCAGTACTTC.

The chain links TRBV10-3 to TRBJ1-6; D is perhaps TRBD1 (5 bases). Germline loops: CDR1 ENHRY, CDR2 SYGVKD. This CDR3 is 18 amino acids long. V dropped 0 bases and J dropped 0 bases, with 12 bases sitting between them. The CDR3 DNA reads TGTGCCATCAGTGAGTCGGGGCGTGCTAGCTCCTATAATTCACCCCTCCACTTT. This sequence encodes CAISESGRASSYNSPLHF.

This clonotype was seen more than once but under ten times. The chain has TRBV10-3 and TRBJ2-7; 10 bases align to TRBD1. The CDR3 is made up of 15 amino acids. Germline trimming cut 6 bases from V and 7 bases from J; bases unmatched to any gene: 12. Germline loops: CDR1 ENHRY, CDR2 SYGVKD. The CDR3 loop reads CAISEGRDRGREQYF. Written as DNA, the CDR3 is TGTGCCATCAGCGAGGGCCGGGACAGGGGACGTGAGCAGTACTTC.

This sequence joins TRBV29-1 and TRBJ1-1, with 10 bases matching TRBD1. V lost 4 bases and J lost 3; bases outside the gene matches: 14. CDR1 SQVTM and CDR2 ANQGSEA come from the germline V gene. The CDR3 spans 17 residues. The CDR3 sequence: CSVAALGTGVRYTEAFF. The CDR3 bases are TGCAGCGTTGCAGCCTTGGGGACAGGGGTACGATACACTGAAGCTTTCTTT.

The chain has TRBV5-6 and TRBJ2-2; D perhaps matches TRBD1 (6 bases). There are 15 residues in the CDR3. Trimming pared 6 bases from V and 6 bases from J, leaving 18 bases between. CDR1 is SGHDT and CDR2 is YYEEEE in the germline V gene. The CDR3 coding sequence is TGTGCCAGCAACTTTATGGGGGCGGATCCCGGGGAGCTGTTTTTT. Its protein is CASNFMGADPGELFF. The full variable domain, completed using reference TRBV5-6 and TRBJ2-2, is DAGVTQSPTHLIKTRGQQVTLRCSPKSGHDTVSWYQQALGQGPQFIFQYYEEEERQRGNFPDRFSGHQFPNYSSELNVNALLLGDSALYLCASNFMGADPGELFFGEGSRLTVL.

This clonotype has a handful of counts. The rearrangement links TRBV30 to TRBJ1-4; 7 nucleotides agree with TRBD1. The CDR3 is made up of 13 amino acids. Germline V gene data show CDR1 as GTSNPN and CDR2 as SVGIG (reference sequence). Losses at the gene ends were 0 bases for V and 10 bases for J; bases not matched to a gene: 5. CDR3 residues: CAWSVQGSGKLFF. DNA of the CDR3: TGTGCCTGGAGTGTACAGGGGAGCGGAAAACTGTTTTTT. The complete variable domain, with remaining parts taken from reference TRBV30 and TRBJ1-4, reads SQTIHQWPATLVQPVGSPLSLECTVEGTSNPNLYWYRQAAGRGLQLLFYSVGIGQISSEVPQNLSASRPQDRQFILSSKKLLLSDSGFYLCAWSVQGSGKLFFGSGTQLSVL.

There are a few counts of this clonotype. This chain uses TRBV7-2 with TRBJ1-2; 9 bases agree with TRBD1. This CDR3 has 16 residues. The germline CDR1 and CDR2 sequences are SGHTA and FQGNSA. The junction had 9 bases not matched to a gene; V was cut back by 0 bases and J by 7 bases. The CDR3 nucleotides are TGTGCCAGCAGCTTAGCCCCACAGGGGGCGAGTGGTGGCTACACCTTC. Translated: CASSLAPQGASGGYTF.

The chain links TRBV12-3 or TRBV12-4 to TRBJ2-2; perhaps D is TRBD1 or TRBD2 (6 bases each). The CDR3 has 14 residues. Trimming cost V 6 bases and J 6 bases, with 14 bases left between them. The CDR3 DNA reads TGTGCCAGCAGCCCGTCGGGGGCCGCCGGGGAGCTGTTTTTT. Its protein is CASSPSGAAGELFF.

The chain joins TRBV6-5 to TRBJ1-5; D might be TRBD1 (6 bases). Trimming stripped 4 bases from V and 5 bases from J, with 12 bases between. The CDR3 runs 14 residues. Germline loops: CDR1 MNHEY, CDR2 SVGAGI. CDR3 in amino acids: CASSLQGGDQPQHF. The CDR3 DNA is TGTGCCAGCAGTTTACAGGGAGGGGATCAGCCCCAGCATTTT.

This clonotype was recorded at least ten times. The chain recombines TRBV29-1 with TRBJ2-3; 8 bases are shared with TRBD2. With 6 bases clipped from V and 2 bases from J, the junction kept 13 bases outside the gene matches. CDR3 size: 16 residues. Germline assignment: CDR1 SQVTM and CDR2 ANQGSEA. CDR3: CSVHQGTRGNTDTQYF. The CDR3 coding sequence is TGCAGCGTCCACCAAGGGACTAGGGGGAACACAGATACGCAGTATTTT.

The J gene is TRBJ2-3, the V gene TRBV7-9; 7 nucleotides agree with TRBD2. The CDR3 sequence is 13 residues long. V shed 9 bases and J 2 bases; nucleotides not matched to a gene: 5. Germline CDR1 is SEHNR and CDR2 is FQNEAQ (reference sequence). Here the CDR3 DNA reads TGTGCCAGAGCTGGGGGGGACACAGATACGCAGTATTTT. Protein product: CARAGGDTDTQYF. The whole variable domain, filled in from reference TRBV7-9 and TRBJ2-3, reads DTGVSQNPRHKITKRGQNVTFRCDPISEHNRLYWYRQTLGQGPEFLTYFQNEAQLEKSRLLSDRFSAERPKGSFSTLEIQRTEQGDSAMYLCARAGGDTDTQYFGPGTRLTVL.

This clonotype was counted between two and nine times. The chain links TRBV4-1 to TRBJ1-5; possibly TRBD1 for D (5 bases). The CDR3 covers 15 residues. V lost 3 bases to trimming and J lost 3 bases, with 12 bases between them. CDR1 is MGHRA and CDR2 is YSYEKL in the germline V gene. The DNA of the CDR3 is TGCGCCAGCAGCCAGTTGGGGGGACTCAATCAGCCCCAGCATTTT. Its protein is CASSQLGGLNQPQHF.

CDR3 region: CASSPLARRSGNTIYF. In nucleotides, the CDR3 is TGTGCCAGCAGCCCTCTAGCGCGGCGCTCTGGAAACACCATATATTTT. The genes are TRBV7-2 and TRBJ1-3, with D hard to call. This CDR3 comprises 16 residues. Germline CDR1 and CDR2: SGHTA and FQGNSA. The germline V and J ends were trimmed by 5 bases and 0 bases, with 14 bases remaining between them.

This clonotype was counted a few times. The chain carries TRBV7-9 and TRBJ2-1; the match to TRBD1 covers 10 bases. Per the germline V gene, CDR1 is SEHNR and CDR2 is FQNEAQ (reference sequence). The CDR3 is 13 amino acids. The V gene end was trimmed by 5 bases and the J gene end by 10 bases; junction bases not matched to a gene: 5. The CDR3 sequence: CASSQTTGGEQFF. The CDR3 DNA follows: TGTGCCAGCAGCCAAACGACAGGGGGCGAGCAGTTCTTC. The entire variable domain, with the rest obtained from reference TRBV7-9 and TRBJ2-1, is as follows: DTGVSQNPRHKITKRGQNVTFRCDPISEHNRLYWYRQTLGQGPEFLTYFQNEAQLEKSRLLSDRFSAERPKGSFSTLEIQRTEQGDSAMYLCASSQTTGGEQFFGPGTRLTVL.

The sample holds a few counts of this clonotype. V gene TRBV4-1 combines with J gene TRBJ2-1, with D unclear. Germline loops: CDR1 MGHRA, CDR2 YSYEKL. The CDR3 length is 12 residues. V lost 5 bases, J lost 10 bases, and 12 bases lay in between. The CDR3 is CASSSRAREQFF. CDR3 sequence (DNA): TGCGCCAGCAGCTCAAGGGCCCGCGAGCAGTTCTTC.

This clonotype was observed a handful of times. The V and J genes are TRBV5-6 and TRBJ2-2; D is unresolved. The V end was cut by 4 bases, the J end by 1 base, with 26 bases between. The CDR3 sequence is 20 residues long. Looked up from germline, CDR1 is SGHDT and CDR2 is YYEEEE. The CDR3 DNA reads TGTGCCAGCAGCCGCGGACGGCAAGCCCAAACTTATAGGAACACCGGGGAGCTGTTTTTT. It is translated as CASSRGRQAQTYRNTGELFF.

The chain employs TRBV27 and TRBJ2-7; no firm D call. Per germline, CDR1 MNHEY and CDR2 SMNVEV (reference sequence). Trimming cost V 5 bases and J 2 bases, with 13 bases left between them. The CDR3 spans 14 residues. The CDR3 protein is CASSPKGRPYEQYF. CDR3 nucleotides: TGTGCCAGCAGTCCAAAGGGCAGGCCCTACGAGCAGTACTTC.

This chain connects TRBV27 to TRBJ1-1, with a possible D match to TRBD1 (5 bases). The CDR3 loop spans 17 amino acids. V lost 5 bases and J 1 base, leaving 20 bases between the germline ends. Germline V gene data show CDR1 as MNHEY and CDR2 as SMNVEV (reference sequence). The chain's CDR3 is CASSPRGAGGRNTEAFF. The CDR3 DNA reads as TGTGCCAGCAGTCCTCGTGGGGCCGGGGGTCGGAACACTGAAGCTTTCTTT.

This clonotype was found many times. This rearrangement joins TRBV6-6 to TRBJ2-5; weak D call: TRBD1 (6 bases). The V gene's germline CDR1 is MNHNY and CDR2 SVGAGI (reference sequence). The CDR3 has 17 residues. Trimming removed 3 bases at V and 1 base at J, with 18 bases between. CDR3 loop: CASSYPPAGAGQETQYF. As DNA, the CDR3 is TGTGCCAGCAGTTATCCGCCCGCAGGGGCAGGCCAAGAGACCCAGTACTTC.

This clonotype was detected only a few times. CDR3 nucleotides: TGTGCCAGCAGCCAAGATGAGCGCAGTATGCGCGGCTACACCTTC. It specifies CASSQDERSMRGYTF. V gene TRBV3-1 combines with J gene TRBJ1-2; D not certain. There are 15 residues in the CDR3. V lost 0 bases to trimming and J lost 8 bases, with 16 bases between them. CDR1 LGHDT and CDR2 YNNKEL come from the germline V gene (reference sequence). Based on the CDR3 plus reference TRBV3-1 and TRBJ1-2, the full variable domain is DTAVSQTPKYLVTQMGNDKSIKCEQNLGHDTMYWYKQDSKKFLKIMFSYNNKELIINETVPNRFSPKSPDKAHLNLHINSLELGDSAVYFCASSQDERSMRGYTFGSGTRLTVV.

This chain connects TRBV18 to TRBJ2-2; D is perhaps TRBD1 (5 bases). From germline, CDR1 is KGHSH and CDR2 LQKENI. The V end lost 0 bases, the J end lost 6 bases, and 14 bases lay between the germline ends. This CDR3 has 16 amino acids. CDR3 sequence: CASSPPAEGVAGELFF. The DNA of the CDR3 is TGTGCCAGCTCACCACCGGCTGAAGGGGTCGCCGGGGAGCTGTTTTTT.

This clonotype was counted only a few times. The chain joins TRBV5-6 to TRBJ1-2; 9 nucleotides line up with TRBD1. The CDR3 contains 18 residues. Germline V lookup: CDR1 SGHDT, CDR2 YYEEEE. The V gene end was trimmed by 4 bases and the J gene end by 2 bases; junction bases not matched to a gene: 15. CDR3: CASSAPRGQGPFNYGYTF. The CDR3 coding sequence is TGTGCCAGCAGCGCTCCGCGGGGACAGGGCCCGTTCAACTATGGCTACACCTTC.

The chain has TRBV10-1 and TRBJ1-1, with TRBD1 as a possible D gene (5 bases). The CDR3 consists of 15 residues. The germline V gene encodes CDR1 WNHNN and CDR2 SYGVQD (reference sequence). Trimming pared 5 bases from V and 1 base from J, leaving 14 bases between. For the CDR3, the DNA is TGCGCCAGCAGTAAATCGGGACGGAGGAACACTGAAGCTTTCTTT. Amino acids: CASSKSGRRNTEAFF.

This clonotype showed up just a few times. This chain links TRBV7-9 with TRBJ2-2; TRBD1 aligns across 7 bases. The J segment lost 5 bases and the V segment lost 5 bases, leaving 8 bases of the junction unmatched. The CDR3 has 15 residues. In germline, CDR1 is SEHNR, CDR2 FQNEAQ (reference sequence). The CDR3 loop is CASSPHSTGTGELFF. The DNA of the CDR3 is TGTGCCAGCAGCCCTCACTCGACAGGGACCGGGGAGCTGTTTTTT.